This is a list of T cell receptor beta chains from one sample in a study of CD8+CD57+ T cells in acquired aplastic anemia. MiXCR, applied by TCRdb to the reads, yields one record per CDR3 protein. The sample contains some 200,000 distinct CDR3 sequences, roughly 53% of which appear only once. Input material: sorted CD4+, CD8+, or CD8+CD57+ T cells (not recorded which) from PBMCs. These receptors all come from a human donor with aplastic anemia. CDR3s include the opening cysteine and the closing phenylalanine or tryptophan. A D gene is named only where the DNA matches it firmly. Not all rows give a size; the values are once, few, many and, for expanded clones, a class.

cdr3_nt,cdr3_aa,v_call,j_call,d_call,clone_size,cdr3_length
TGCAGTGCTAGAGATTTTACTAGGACAGGGAGATCGAACTATGGCTACACCTTC,CSARDFTRTGRSNYGYTF,TRBV20-1,TRBJ1-2,TRBD1,once,18
TGTGCCAGTAGTATAGTCCAGCAGGGGGTCGTCACTGAAGCTTTCTTT,CASSIVQQGVVTEAFF,TRBV19,TRBJ1-1,TRBD1,many,16
TGTGCCAGCTCCCAAGGGGGCGACCAGTACTTC,CASSQGGDQYF,TRBV3-1,TRBJ2-5,TRBD1,-,11
TGTGCCAGTAGTTCGACAGGTGAAGTAACCTACGAGCAGTACTTC,CASSSTGEVTYEQYF,TRBV19,TRBJ2-7,-,many,15
TGCAGCGCCGTCGACAGGGGAGATGGCTACACCTTC,CSAVDRGDGYTF,TRBV29-1,TRBJ1-2,TRBD1,-,12
TGTGCCAGCAGCGTAGGGGAACAAAGCTACACAGGGGGAAATTCACCCCTCCACTTT,CASSVGEQSYTGGNSPLHF,TRBV9,TRBJ1-6,TRBD1,-,19
TGCGCCAGCAGCCAAGATTGGAAAGGTGAAAAACTGTTTTTT,CASSQDWKGEKLFF,TRBV4-1,TRBJ1-4,-,many,14
TGTGCTAGACACGGGGCCCAAAATCAGCCCCAGCATTTT,CARHGAQNQPQHF,TRBV24-1,TRBJ1-5,-,-,13
TGTGCCAGCAGCTTGAGGCAGGACACCACGGTTTATGAAAAACTGTTTTTT,CASSLRQDTTVYEKLFF,TRBV5-6,TRBJ1-4,-,many,17
TGTGCCAGCAGAGGACAGGGCCATCAGCCCCAGCATTTT,CASRGQGHQPQHF,TRBV2,TRBJ1-5,TRBD1,many,13
TGTGCCAGCAGCCAAGGGGCGTACGAGCAGTACTTC,CASSQGAYEQYF,TRBV3-1,TRBJ2-7,-,many,12
TGTGCCAGCAGGCACAGGGAGACAGATACGCAGTATTTT,CASRHRETDTQYF,TRBV28,TRBJ2-3,-,few,13
TGTGCCAGCAGTCCAAGAGGGACAGGGGGCTTCAGGGAGCAGTACTTC,CASSPRGTGGFREQYF,TRBV9,TRBJ2-7,TRBD1,-,16
TGTGCCAGCAGTGAATGGACAGGGGGTAGCACTGAAGCTTTCTTT,CASSEWTGGSTEAFF,TRBV25-1,TRBJ1-1,TRBD1,-,15
TGCGCCAGCGTGGGACAGGGGGCCGCAGATACGCAGTATTTT,CASVGQGAADTQYF,TRBV5-1,TRBJ2-3,TRBD1,-,14
TGTGCCAGCAGTTTAAGGGAAGCTGGGGAGCTGTTTTTT,CASSLREAGELFF,TRBV12-3/TRBV12-4,TRBJ2-2,-,many,13
TGTGCCAGCAGCCAAGATCTTGGTCGCGTAGCTTTCTTT,CASSQDLGRVAFF,TRBV14,TRBJ1-1,-,many,13
TGTGCCAGCAGTAAATCGGGACAGGTTTACTACAATGAGCAGCTCTTC,CASSKSGQVYYNEQLF,TRBV12-3/TRBV12-4,TRBJ2-1,TRBD1,-,16
TGTGCCAGTAGTATGAGTGGGGACAGGGGTCAGCCCCAGCATTTT,CASSMSGDRGQPQHF,TRBV19,TRBJ1-5,TRBD1,many,15
TGTGCCACCAGCCGAGACAGGGGCCAATACAATGAGCAGTTCTTC,CATSRDRGQYNEQFF,TRBV15,TRBJ2-1,TRBD1,-,15
TGTGCCAGCAGCTCCACTCGACTAGCGGCAGATACGCAGTATTTT,CASSSTRLAADTQYF,TRBV7-9,TRBJ2-3,TRBD2,-,15
TGCAGTGCTAGGGGGGGACCCTATGGCTACACCTTC,CSARGGPYGYTF,TRBV20-1,TRBJ1-2,-,-,12
TGTGCCAGCAGCTTAGAGGGGGACGCGCCCCTCCACTTT,CASSLEGDAPLHF,TRBV7-9,TRBJ1-6,-,many,13
TGTGCCAGTAGTAGCTTGGAGACAGGTCGTGGCTACACCTTC,CASSSLETGRGYTF,TRBV19,TRBJ1-2,-,-,14
TGTGCCAGCAGCTTGAGGCTAGCGGGGCTCACCGGGGAGCTGTTTTTT,CASSLRLAGLTGELFF,TRBV7-2,TRBJ2-2,TRBD2,-,16